These 4 T cell receptor beta chains were sequenced from one sample in a study of OX40 agonist ivuxolimab in advanced cancers. Here immunoSEQ multiplex PCR was the method, and the copy in TCRdb shows in-frame clones only, minus some. The sample yields roughly 60,000 clones, around 81% seen once. The source was CD4+ or CD8+ T cells sorted from blood, collected in a trial of the OX40 agonist ivuxolimab. The origin of the receptors is an adult with an advanced solid tumor such as melanoma, head and neck, liver or kidney cancer.

The chain links TRBV19 to TRBJ2-5; TRBD1 might be the D (6 bases). The J call may not be correct, given that the DNA end is closer to TRBJ2-7. This CDR3 region has 13 residues. Germline CDR1 and CDR2: LNHDA and SQIVND (reference sequence). CDR3 DNA: TGTGCCAGTAGATCCACAGGGTCCTACGAGCAGTACTTC. Translating it yields CASRSTGSYEQYF.

Here the CDR3 DNA reads TGCAGCGTTGCAGGATCTACCTACGAGCAGTACTTC. Translation gives CSVAGSTYEQYF. This rearrangement joins TRBV29-1 to TRBJ2-7; D not certain. V lost 4 bases and J lost 2, with 9 bases in between. This CDR3 is 12 amino acids long. Germline CDR1 is SQVTM and CDR2 is ANQGSEA.

This chain uses TRBV2 with TRBJ1-4; 7 nucleotides match TRBD1. The junction had 5 bases not matched to a gene; V was cut back by 6 bases and J by 4 bases. The CDR3 contains 14 residues. CDR1 and CDR2 (germline): SNHLY, FYNNEI. CDR3 protein: CASREQGFNEKLFF. CDR3 nucleotides: TGTGCCAGCAGAGAACAGGGGTTTAATGAAAAACTGTTTTTT.

The rearrangement uses TRBV11-3 and TRBJ2-1; weak D call: TRBD2 (5 bases). Germline V lookup: CDR1 SGHNT, CDR2 YENEEA. The CDR3 consists of 15 residues. Deletions cut 2 bases from V and 8 bases from J, with 16 bases between. This CDR3 reads CASSLRRPGSDEQFF. The CDR3 nucleotides read TGTGCCAGCAGCTTACGTCGTCCGGGGTCCGATGAGCAGTTCTTC. Variable domain in full (rest from reference TRBV11-3 and TRBJ2-1): EAGVVQSPRYKIIEKKQPVAFWCNPISGHNTLYWYLQNLGQGPELLIRYENEEAVDDSQLPKDRFSAERLKGVDSTLKIQPAELGDSAVYLCASSLRRPGSDEQFFGPGTRLTVL.